A single sample gave rise to the 27 T cell receptor beta chains below, sequenced in a study. Cells sorted as Tregs were CD4+, CD25+ and CD127-/low. TCRdb reprocessed the 5' RACE reads via MiXCR and lists one record per CDR3 protein. The sample lists approximately 10,000 distinct CDR3 sequences; approximately 46% were seen once. Sequences were obtained from Tregs sorted from a lymph node. The source of these receptors is a female donor with breast cancer.

A remark on this clonotype: An end of the junction differs from the germline gene, which may be a read error. The V and J genes are TRBV4-1 and TRBJ2-7; 7 bases are shared with TRBD1. This CDR3 has 15 amino acids. The germline V gene has CDR1 MGHRA and CDR2 YSYEKL. The CDR3 nucleotides are TGCGCCAGCAGCCAATCCAGGACAGGTTCTTACGGGCAGTACTTC. Amino acid sequence: CASSQSRTGSYGQYF.

Only a few counts were recorded for this clonotype. The chain uses TRBV6-5 and TRBJ1-6, with D possibly matching TRBD1 (5 bases). The CDR3 loop spans 14 amino acids. V lost 3 bases and J lost 10, with 13 bases in between. CDR1 and CDR2 from the germline V gene are MNHEY and SVGAGI. The chain's CDR3 is CASSYSGGGSPLHF. The DNA for the CDR3 is TGTGCCAGCAGTTATTCTGGGGGTGGCTCACCCCTCCACTTT.

V gene TRBV6-5 combines with J gene TRBJ1-1; TRBD1 is a possible D gene (6 bases). This CDR3 is built from 14 residues. Trimming took 4 bases from V and 1 from J, leaving 10 bases between them. Germline V gives CDR1 MNHEY, CDR2 SVGAGI. DNA of the CDR3: TGTGCCAGCAGTTTTGGGACACCGAACACTGAAGCTTTCTTT. Protein sequence: CASSFGTPNTEAFF.

This clonotype was detected once. The V gene is TRBV6-1, the J gene TRBJ2-1, with TRBD2 matching 9 bases. The V gene end was trimmed by 4 bases and the J gene end by 0 bases; junction bases not matched to a gene: 1. This CDR3 is 15 amino acids long. CDR1 and CDR2 from the germline V gene are MNHNS and SASEGT. For the CDR3, the DNA is TGTGCCAGCAGTGGAGCGGGGGGCTCCTACAATGAGCAGTTCTTC. It yields the protein CASSGAGGSYNEQFF.

This clonotype is termed medium-sized. The chain is built from TRBV5-4 and TRBJ2-3, with 13 bases aligning to TRBD2. Trimming took 0 bases from V and 2 from J; bases not matched to a gene: 3. The V gene's germline CDR1 is SGHNT and CDR2 YYREEE (reference sequence). The CDR3 is made up of 17 amino acids. For the CDR3, the DNA is TGTGCCAGCAGCTTGGGGACTAGCGGGGGACTCACAGATACGCAGTATTTT. It is translated as CASSLGTSGGLTDTQYF.

In its sample, this clonotype was seen a few times. The V and J genes are TRBV7-3 and TRBJ2-3; D is ambiguous. The germline V and J ends were trimmed by 1 base and 4 bases, with 12 bases remaining between them. Germline V gene data show CDR1 as SGHTA and CDR2 as FQGTGA. This CDR3 region has 15 residues. The CDR3 DNA reads as TGTGCCAGCAGCTTAATGTCGGGCAGCCCAGATACGCAGTATTTT. It is translated as CASSLMSGSPDTQYF.

This clonotype appeared a few times. The genes are TRBV5-1 and TRBJ2-7, with 7 bases aligning to TRBD1. The CDR3 covers 14 residues. The V gene's germline CDR1 is SGHRS and CDR2 YFSETQ. Trimming at V came to 5 bases and at J to 3 bases, leaving 8 bases not matched to a gene. CDR3 sequence (DNA): TGCGCCAGCAGTACTGAGACAGGGTTCTACGAGCAGTACTTC. The encoded protein is CASSTETGFYEQYF.

The gene calls are TRBV9 and TRBJ2-1, with 7 bases that match TRBD1. The CDR3 consists of 15 residues. Germline V gene sequence: CDR1 SGDLS, CDR2 YYNGEE. J lost 5 bases, V lost 4 bases, and 9 bases had no gene match. The CDR3: CASSPNPGQHNEQFF. CDR3 DNA: TGTGCCAGCAGCCCCAACCCGGGACAGCACAATGAGCAGTTCTTC.

This clonotype was counted between two and nine times. The chain uses TRBV27 and TRBJ1-1, with D possibly matching TRBD1 (6 bases). V lost 8 bases, J lost 5 bases, and 18 bases lay in between. The CDR3 spans 14 residues. Germline V gives CDR1 MNHEY, CDR2 SMNVEV (reference sequence). For the CDR3, the DNA is TGTGCCAGCCAGACCGGGGGCGGTGGTACTGAAGCTTTCTTT. Encoded protein: CASQTGGGGTEAFF.

This clonotype was picked up a small number of times. The chain uses TRBV4-1 and TRBJ2-7, with 10 bases fitting TRBD1. V gave up 3 bases and J gave up 2 bases; unmatched junction bases: 4. The CDR3 covers 15 residues. Germline assignment: CDR1 MGHRA and CDR2 YSYEKL. The CDR3 DNA follows: TGCGCCAGCAGCCATACCGGGACAGGGGCCTACGAGCAGTACTTC. The encoded protein is CASSHTGTGAYEQYF.

A few counts support this clonotype. The chain recombines TRBV7-9 with TRBJ2-5; D is ambiguous. V was trimmed by 3 bases and J by 5 bases, leaving 10 bases between them. The germline CDR1 and CDR2 sequences are SEHNR and FQNEAQ (reference sequence). This CDR3 spans 13 amino acids. CDR3 in DNA: TGTGCCAGCAGCTTTCTCGAAGGGGAGACCCAGTACTTC. Translated, it gives CASSFLEGETQYF.

The chain uses TRBV3-1 and TRBJ2-5, with a weak D call TRBD2 (6 bases). The germline gives CDR1 LGHDT, CDR2 YNNKEL (reference sequence). V was shortened by 3 bases and J by 0 bases, with 17 bases between the two germline ends. This CDR3 spans 17 amino acids. CDR3 sequence (DNA): TGTGCCAGCAGCCATCCCGCGGGAAACCGGTACCAAGAGACCCAGTACTTC. This translates into CASSHPAGNRYQETQYF.

This chain links TRBV27 with TRBJ2-7, with D possibly matching TRBD1 (6 bases). Germline V lookup: CDR1 MNHEY, CDR2 SMNVEV (reference sequence). This CDR3 region has 15 residues. Trimming left V 4 bases short and J 3 bases short, with 16 bases between. CDR3 residues: CASSSEQGTGYEQYF. As DNA, the CDR3 is TGTGCCAGCAGTTCGGAACAGGGTACTGGCTACGAGCAGTACTTC.

V usage is TRBV4-1 and J usage is TRBJ2-1; TRBD2 matches 8 bases. Per germline, CDR1 MGHRA and CDR2 YSYEKL. Trimming cost V 4 bases and J 4 bases; bases outside gene matches: 3. The CDR3 spans 14 residues. The CDR3 DNA is TGCGCCAGCAGCCCACTAGCGGAATACAATGAGCAGTTCTTC. Amino acid sequence: CASSPLAEYNEQFF.

The genes are TRBV7-9 and TRBJ2-1; 10 positions agree with TRBD1. The CDR3 contains 14 residues. Losses at the gene ends were 1 base for V and 6 bases for J; bases not matched to a gene: 0. Germline values: CDR1 SEHNR, CDR2 FQNEAQ (reference sequence). The CDR3 DNA is TGTGCCAGCAGCTTAGGGACAGGGGGCAATGAGCAGTTCTTC. It translates to CASSLGTGGNEQFF.

This clonotype was observed a few times. This CDR3 is CASSVDLAAKNIQYF. In nucleotides, the CDR3 is TGTGCCAGCAGCGTAGATTTAGCGGCCAAAAACATTCAGTACTTC. The chain is built from TRBV9 and TRBJ2-4; a weak D match, TRBD2 (5 bases). Germline-derived CDR1 and CDR2 are SGDLS and YYNGEE. The CDR3 is made up of 15 amino acids. The V end was cut by 0 bases, the J end by 1 base, with 8 bases between.

The gene calls are TRBV20-1 and TRBJ1-2, with a tentative D call TRBD1 (5 bases). CDR1 and CDR2 (germline): DFQATT, SNEGSKA (reference sequence). This CDR3 comprises 13 residues. The V end was cut by 3 bases, the J end by 7 bases, with 15 bases between. The CDR3, as DNA: TGCAGTGCTAGCCCCGCCAGGGCGGGTGGCTACACCTTC. Translated, it gives CSASPARAGGYTF.

This chain links TRBV5-1 with TRBJ2-1; TRBD2 matches at 8 bases. V dropped 3 bases and J dropped 2; count of bases not matched to a gene: 10. CDR1 and CDR2 (germline): SGHRS, YFSETQ. This CDR3 has 17 amino acids. CDR3 protein: CASSSSGGRPPYNEQFF. CDR3 coding DNA: TGCGCCAGCAGCTCCTCCGGCGGGAGGCCCCCCTACAATGAGCAGTTCTTC.

This clonotype was detected a few times. The V and J genes are TRBV9 and TRBJ2-2; D call uncertain. This CDR3 is built from 13 residues. Per germline, CDR1 SGDLS and CDR2 YYNGEE. Between the trimmed V and J ends, which lost 1 base and 4 bases, there was a span of 5 bases. CDR3 coding DNA: TGTGCCAGCAGCGTAAGTCGCACCGGGGAGCTGTTTTTT. Protein: CASSVSRTGELFF.

The gene calls are TRBV11-2 and TRBJ1-3; D ambiguous. The germline CDR1 and CDR2 sequences are SGHAT and FQNNGV. CDR3 length: 15 residues. V was cut by 0 bases and J by 4 bases, with 10 bases left in between. CDR3 residues: CASSLDIWAGNTIYF. DNA of the CDR3: TGTGCCAGCAGCTTAGATATCTGGGCCGGAAACACCATATATTTT.

The chain uses TRBV10-1 and TRBJ1-1; D ambiguous. From germline, CDR1 is WNHNN and CDR2 SYGVQD (reference sequence). The length of the CDR3 is 13 residues. Between the trimmed V and J ends, which lost 3 bases and 3 bases, there was a span of 8 bases. CDR3 bases: TGCGCCAGCAGTGACCCCGGGGACACTGAAGCTTTCTTT. Protein sequence: CASSDPGDTEAFF.

On this clonotype itself: A junction boundary mismatches the germline segment, possibly from a read error. V and J are TRBV27 and TRBJ1-1; TRBD1 might be the D (5 bases). This CDR3 spans 14 amino acids. Germline V gives CDR1 MNHEY, CDR2 SMNVEV (reference sequence). The CDR3, as DNA: TGTGCCAGCAGTTTATTGGGACCGAACGCTGAAGCTTTCTTT. It yields the protein CASSLLGPNAEAFF.

The chain is built from TRBV13 and TRBJ2-2; TRBD1 matches at 9 bases. Germline lookup yields CDR1 PRHDT and CDR2 FYEKMQ (reference sequence). The CDR3 contains 15 residues. Losses at the gene ends were 5 bases for V and 7 bases for J; bases not matched to a gene: 8. CDR3 DNA: TGTGCCAGCAGCCCAGAGGGACAGGGCATCGGGGAGCTGTTTTTT. It encodes CASSPEGQGIGELFF.

On this clonotype: Germline is not matched at one junction end, which may reflect a read error. The genes are TRBV12-3 or TRBV12-4 and TRBJ1-1; 7 bases are shared with TRBD1. CDR3 size: 15 residues. The CDR3 sequence: CASISTTGTNTEAFF. The CDR3 DNA reads as TGTGCCAGCATTTCCACGACAGGGACGAACACTGAGGCTTTCTTT.

This clonotype was detected only a few times. J is TRBJ2-3 and V is TRBV4-1, with TRBD2 identical over 8 bases. This CDR3 has 14 amino acids. V lost 5 bases and J lost 4; bases outside the gene matches: 5. CDR1 is MGHRA and CDR2 is YSYEKL in the germline V gene. CDR3 nucleotide sequence: TGCGCCAGCAGCTACGGGGGGGGTCCAGATACGCAGTATTTT. Its protein product is CASSYGGGPDTQYF.

V usage is TRBV12-3 or TRBV12-4 and J usage is TRBJ1-1; TRBD1 aligns across 8 bases. CDR3 length: 14 amino acids. The V gene end was trimmed by 3 bases and the J gene end by 4 bases; junction bases not matched to a gene: 4. CDR3 region: CASSLAGTGTEAFF. In DNA, the CDR3 is TGTGCCAGCAGTTTGGCGGGGACAGGCACTGAAGCTTTCTTT.

The rearrangement links TRBV5-1 to TRBJ2-7; 7 nucleotides align to TRBD1. The CDR3 loop spans 17 amino acids. Germline V gives CDR1 SGHRS, CDR2 YFSETQ. The V and J ends lost 3 bases and 13 bases, in that order; junction bases with no gene match: 25. The CDR3 spells CASSSNVDRAPVYGQYF. The CDR3 DNA sequence: TGCGCCAGCAGCTCCAATGTTGACAGGGCGCCGGTCTACGGGCAATACTTC.